These 31 T cell receptor beta chains originate from one sample sequenced in a study of spatial heterogeneity in lung cancer. Study outcomes and limitations: Tumoral mutation counts were tracked by counts of expanded intratumoral alpha and beta TCRs.

TCRdb reanalysed the 5' RACE reads using MiXCR and keeps one entry per CDR3 protein. The sample includes about 3,500 distinct CDR3 sequences, roughly 5% seen only once; the top ten take 25% to 40%. These receptors are not linked to any known antigen. Indicated time point: sample taken at primary tumor resection. The specimen was lung tumor tissue, collected at surgery. The receptor set was obtained from a female donor with early-stage non-small cell lung cancer.

This clonotype is judged medium-sized (0.01 to 0.1%). Being off target in a library aimed at alpha chains, this beta chain has a size of little meaning. The chain joins TRBV6-2 or TRBV6-3 to TRBJ2-6; no firm D call. V was cut by 7 bases and J by 2 bases, with 9 bases left in between. The CDR3 has 14 residues. Germline V CDR1 and CDR2: MNHEY, SVGEGT. The CDR3 protein is CASTEDAGANVLTF. The DNA of the CDR3 is TGTGCCAGCACCGAAGATGCTGGGGCCAACGTCCTGACTTTC.

A note on this clonotype: This beta chain is a stray read from a library made for alpha chains; its abundance is not meaningful. V usage is TRBV20-1 and J usage is TRBJ1-1, with no clear D. Trimming cost V 3 bases and J 10 bases, with 18 bases left between them. In germline, CDR1 is DFQATT, CDR2 SNEGSKA (reference sequence). CDR3 length: 13 amino acids. CDR3 nucleotides: TGCAGTGCTAGCTTATCTTCCCCCGGCCGAGCTTTCTTT. Translating it yields CSASLSSPGRAFF.

This clonotype is termed medium-sized (0.01 to 0.1%). This beta chain lies outside the target of a library built for alpha chains; its clone size means little. V gene TRBV3-1 combines with J gene TRBJ2-3; D possibly corresponds to TRBD2 (6 bases). V was shortened by 5 bases and J by 4 bases, with 13 bases between the two germline ends. The CDR3 consists of 14 residues. Per the germline V gene, CDR1 is LGHDT and CDR2 is YNNKEL (reference sequence). The chain's CDR3 is CASSLGTRADTQYF. CDR3 coding DNA: TGTGCCAGCAGCTTGGGGACTCGCGCAGATACGCAGTATTTT.

This clonotype was detected ten times or more. Little can be read into the size of this beta chain, an off-target read in a library designed for alpha chains. The chain recombines TRBV10-1 with TRBJ1-1; D is ambiguous. The V gene lost 4 bases and the J gene lost 1 base, with 7 bases spanning the gap. CDR1 and CDR2 from the germline V gene are WNHNN and SYGVQD (reference sequence). The CDR3 is 13 amino acids. The CDR3 sequence: CASSVNRNTEAFF. CDR3 DNA: TGCGCCAGCAGTGTAAACAGGAACACTGAAGCTTTCTTT.

This clonotype was picked up many times. This beta chain is an unintended read in a library built for alpha chains; its size means little. The chain employs TRBV7-9 and TRBJ2-3; perhaps TRBD1 as D (6 bases). The germline V and J ends were trimmed by 6 bases and 0 bases, with 13 bases remaining between them. Germline CDR1 and CDR2: SEHNR and FQNEAQ (reference sequence). This CDR3 spans 15 amino acids. The chain's CDR3 is CASSPDSFSTDTQYF. The CDR3 DNA sequence: TGTGCCAGCAGTCCGGACAGCTTTAGCACAGATACGCAGTATTTT.

This clonotype is termed medium-sized (0.01 to 0.1%). This beta chain is a stray read from a library made for alpha chains; its abundance is not meaningful. The gene calls are TRBV19 and TRBJ1-5; the match to TRBD1 covers 7 bases. CDR1 is LNHDA and CDR2 is SQIVND in the germline V gene (reference sequence). V lost 3 bases, J lost 7 bases, and 9 bases stayed unmatched. The CDR3 has 15 amino acids. CDR3 amino acids: CASSIRTGLSQPQHF. The DNA of the CDR3 is TGTGCCAGTAGTATCCGGACAGGTCTAAGCCAGCCCCAGCATTTT.

In this sample, this clonotype turned up many times. Since it is a stray read in a library aimed at alpha chains, this beta chain has a size that is not meaningful. The chain carries TRBV20-1 and TRBJ2-6; the D is unclear. The germline gives CDR1 DFQATT, CDR2 SNEGSKA (reference sequence). The CDR3 is made up of 15 amino acids. Trimming removed 3 bases from V and 0 bases from J, with 9 bases in between. The CDR3, as DNA: TGCAGTGCTAGTGGGCAGGCCTCTGGGGCCAACGTCCTGACTTTC. Its translation is CSASGQASGANVLTF.

Relative to its sample, this clonotype is medium-sized. This beta chain came through as a stray read in a library set up for alpha chains, and its size says little. The CDR3 here is CASSIRTFTHGYTF. The CDR3, as DNA: TGTGCCAGCAGCATACGGACCTTCACACATGGCTACACCTTC. The V call is TRBV28, the J call TRBJ1-2, with D unclear. Trimming removed 6 bases from V and 6 bases from J, with 17 bases in between. The CDR3 consists of 14 residues. Looked up from germline, CDR1 is MDHEN and CDR2 is SYDVKM.

By share of the sample, this clonotype is medium-sized. This beta chain is a stray sequence in a library constructed for alpha chains; its clone size is not meaningful. The rearrangement links TRBV24-1 to TRBJ2-5; D is perhaps TRBD1 or TRBD2 (6 bases each). V was trimmed by 0 bases and J by 5 bases, leaving 15 bases between them. Germline V CDR1 and CDR2: KGHDR, SFDVKD. The CDR3 loop spans 16 amino acids. The chain's CDR3 is CATSDLGTGAMETQYF. The CDR3 nucleotides read TGTGCCACCAGTGATTTGGGGACGGGGGCAATGGAGACCCAGTACTTC.

In its sample, this clonotype is medium-sized (0.01 to 0.1%). This beta chain is a stray sequence in a library constructed for alpha chains; its clone size is not meaningful. V is TRBV23-1 and J is TRBJ2-7; 7 positions agree with TRBD1. TRBV23-1 is designated an ORF whose function remains uncertain. After removal of 8 bases from V and 6 bases from J, the junction contained 19 bases not matched to a gene. The CDR3 runs to 16 residues. CDR3 region: CASGPPGGKLGCEQYF. CDR3 DNA sequence: TGCGCCAGCGGCCCCCCAGGGGGAAAACTCGGTTGCGAGCAGTACTTC.

Details on this clonotype: Within a library made for alpha chains, this beta chain is off target, and its count is uninformative. The chain joins TRBV19 to TRBJ2-3; possibly TRBD2 for D (5 bases). The CDR3 has 14 residues. Per the germline V gene, CDR1 is LNHDA and CDR2 is SQIVND (reference sequence). Trimming shortened V by 6 bases and J by 2 bases, and 12 bases separated the two germline ends. The CDR3 is CASRKGGSTDTQYF. As DNA, the CDR3 is TGTGCCAGTAGAAAAGGCGGGTCCACAGATACGCAGTATTTT.

By share, this clonotype counts as medium-sized (0.01 to 0.1%). Being off target in a library aimed at alpha chains, this beta chain has a size of little meaning. This chain connects TRBV12-3 or TRBV12-4 to TRBJ2-3; D is undetermined. The CDR3 is made up of 15 amino acids. The germline V and J ends were trimmed by 10 bases and 0 bases, with 17 bases remaining between them. The CDR3 region has the DNA TGTGCCACACAGAGGACCCCTTATAGCACAGATACGCAGTATTTT. Its protein is CATQRTPYSTDTQYF.

This clonotype is judged medium-sized. This beta chain turned up in a library designed for alpha chains; as an off-target read, its abundance says little. V and J are TRBV10-3 and TRBJ2-1; 10 nucleotides agree with TRBD1. The CDR3 covers 15 residues. V lost 4 bases to trimming and J lost 2 bases; unmatched junction nucleotides: 2. Germline CDR1 reads ENHRY; CDR2 reads SYGVKD. CDR3: CAISGQGAAYNEQFF. The CDR3 nucleotides read TGTGCCATCAGTGGACAGGGGGCCGCCTACAATGAGCAGTTCTTC.

This clonotype occurred many times. Since the library was made to target alpha chains, this beta chain is a stray read and its abundance is not meaningful. This chain's CDR3 is CASSLSGSLGETQYF. The DNA of the CDR3 is TGTGCCAGCAGCCTGAGCGGGAGCCTTGGAGAGACCCAGTACTTC. The chain is built from TRBV6-6 and TRBJ2-5; 8 bases are shared with TRBD2. This CDR3 spans 15 amino acids. Germline V gene data show CDR1 as MNHNY and CDR2 as SVGAGI (reference sequence). V was clipped by 6 bases and J by 4 bases; unmatched bases: 10.

As regards this clonotype: Since it is a stray read in a library aimed at alpha chains, this beta chain has a size that is not meaningful. The V gene is TRBV10-3, the J gene TRBJ2-7; 7 bases align to TRBD2. The CDR3 is 15 residues long. Looked up from germline, CDR1 is ENHRY and CDR2 is SYGVKD. The ends lost 4 bases at V and 0 bases at J; junction bases unmatched: 6. The CDR3 here is CAISAGGPASYEQYF. CDR3 DNA: TGTGCCATCAGTGCGGGAGGCCCTGCCTCCTACGAGCAGTACTTC.

This clonotype was seen more than once but under ten times. Within a library made for alpha chains, this beta chain is off target, and its count is uninformative. The gene calls are TRBV4-2 and TRBJ2-5; 9 bases are a match to TRBD1. CDR1 LGHNA and CDR2 YNFKEQ come from the germline V gene. This CDR3 comprises 14 residues. V trimming: 5 bases; J trimming: 4 bases; junction bases outside the gene matches: 5. Written as DNA, the CDR3 is TGTGCCAGCAGCGTACAGGGGGCGGGAGAGACCCAGTACTTC. It codes for CASSVQGAGETQYF.

This clonotype is termed medium-sized. This beta chain slipped into a library made for alpha chains as a stray read, so its size is not meaningful. The chain carries TRBV12-3 or TRBV12-4 and TRBJ1-2; TRBD1 matches 8 bases. The CDR3 spans 14 residues. The V gene end was trimmed by 5 bases and the J gene end by 5 bases; junction bases not matched to a gene: 7. The CDR3 is CASSLDRVGYGYTF. The DNA of the CDR3 is TGTGCCAGCAGTCTGGACAGGGTTGGGTATGGCTACACCTTC.

A remark on this clonotype: In a library made to pick up alpha chains, this beta chain is a stray read with a size that means little. J is TRBJ2-1 and V is TRBV5-1, with a tentative D call TRBD1 (6 bases). The CDR3 contains 16 residues. Germline V gives CDR1 SGHRS, CDR2 YFSETQ. Deletions cut 0 bases from V and 0 bases from J, with 10 bases between. The CDR3 DNA sequence: TGCGCCAGCAGCTTGGAGGGGGTAAGCTCCTACAATGAGCAGTTCTTC. Its protein product is CASSLEGVSSYNEQFF.

By share, this clonotype counts as medium-sized. Since it is a stray read in a library aimed at alpha chains, this beta chain has a size that is not meaningful. This sequence joins TRBV11-3 and TRBJ2-1; 9 bases are a match to TRBD2. After removal of 4 bases from V and 4 bases from J, the junction contained 2 bases not matched to a gene. CDR3 length: 14 residues. Looked up from germline, CDR1 is SGHNT and CDR2 is YENEEA. The CDR3 protein is CASSSAGGYNEQFF. The CDR3 nucleotides read TGTGCCAGCAGCTCGGCGGGAGGGTACAATGAGCAGTTCTTC.

This clonotype is labeled as medium-sized. Little can be read into the size of this beta chain, an off-target read in a library designed for alpha chains. The chain carries TRBV13 and TRBJ2-3; D remains unclear. The V gene lost 2 bases and the J gene lost 0 bases, with 9 bases spanning the gap. The CDR3 totals 15 residues. Germline CDR1 PRHDT, CDR2 FYEKMQ (reference sequence). In DNA form, the CDR3 reads TGTGCCAGCAGCTTACGGGTTACTAGCACAGATACGCAGTATTTT. Protein: CASSLRVTSTDTQYF.

This clonotype is judged medium-sized. A library made for alpha chains picked up this beta chain off target, so its size means little. CDR3 protein: CATSRGYEQYF. For the CDR3, the DNA is TGTGCCACGTCCCGGGGCTACGAGCAGTACTTC. The J gene is TRBJ2-7, the V gene TRBV7-8, with D possibly TRBD2 on 5 matching bases. This CDR3 is built from 11 residues. Germline V gives CDR1 SGHVS, CDR2 FQNEAQ. V was trimmed by 10 bases and J by 3 bases, leaving 10 bases between them.

This clonotype is judged medium-sized. This beta chain is a stray sequence in a library constructed for alpha chains; its clone size is not meaningful. The chain joins TRBV29-1 to TRBJ2-3; 7 bases line up with TRBD1. CDR3 length equals 16 residues. V lost 3 bases and J lost 0; bases outside the gene matches: 9. From germline, CDR1 is SQVTM and CDR2 ANQGSEA. DNA for the CDR3: TGCAGCGTTGAGCCAGGACAGGTCCCTAGCACAGATACGCAGTATTTT. This translates into CSVEPGQVPSTDTQYF.

As to this clonotype: The library was designed around alpha chains, so this beta chain is a stray read whose abundance carries little weight. The chain has TRBV14 and TRBJ2-7, with D unclear. V was pared by 3 bases and J by 2 bases, with 14 bases between. Germline CDR1 SGHDN, CDR2 FVKESK. The CDR3 consists of 15 residues. CDR3 in amino acids: CASSHWRRGTYEQYF. The CDR3 nucleotides are TGTGCCAGCAGCCACTGGCGGAGAGGAACCTACGAGCAGTACTTC.

This clonotype was seen repeatedly, ten times or more. As an off-target read in a library built for alpha chains, this beta chain has a frequency of little significance. The chain carries TRBV19 and TRBJ1-1, with D perhaps TRBD1 (5 bases). The CDR3 spans 13 residues. Germline CDR1 reads LNHDA; CDR2 reads SQIVND (reference sequence). V was cut by 9 bases and J by 3 bases, with 14 bases left in between. Here the CDR3 reads CASITTGYTEAFF. The CDR3 DNA sequence: TGTGCCAGCATAACCACAGGTTACACTGAAGCTTTCTTT. The entire variable domain, with the rest obtained from reference TRBV19 and TRBJ1-1, is as follows: DGGITQSPKYLFRKEGQNVTLSCEQNLNHDAMYWYRQDPGQGLRLIYYSQIVNDFQKGDIAEGYSVSREKKESFPLTVTSAQKNPTAFYLCASITTGYTEAFFGQGTRLTVV.

This clonotype ranks as medium-sized. This beta chain lies outside the target of a library built for alpha chains; its clone size means little. The gene calls are TRBV5-6 and TRBJ2-2; D call uncertain. CDR3 length: 14 amino acids. Germline values: CDR1 SGHDT, CDR2 YYEEEE. Trimming shortened V by 0 bases and J by 4 bases, and 7 bases separated the two germline ends. CDR3 region: CASSLVTATGELFF. In DNA form, the CDR3 reads TGTGCCAGCAGCTTGGTGACCGCCACCGGGGAGCTGTTTTTT. The full variable domain, completed using reference TRBV5-6 and TRBJ2-2, is DAGVTQSPTHLIKTRGQQVTLRCSPKSGHDTVSWYQQALGQGPQFIFQYYEEEERQRGNFPDRFSGHQFPNYSSELNVNALLLGDSALYLCASSLVTATGELFFGEGSRLTVL.

Within the sample, this clonotype is medium-sized. This beta chain represents an off-target read in a library built for alpha chains; its size is of limited meaning. This rearrangement joins TRBV20-1 to TRBJ2-1; TRBD2 is a possible D gene (6 bases). This CDR3 region has 13 residues. The germline CDR1 and CDR2 sequences are DFQATT and SNEGSKA (reference sequence). V gave up 5 bases and J gave up 4 bases, with 12 bases separating them. The CDR3 region is CSALLATYNEQFF. The CDR3 DNA follows: TGCAGTGCTCTACTAGCAACTTACAATGAGCAGTTCTTC.

By share of the sample, this clonotype is medium-sized. This beta chain is a stray read from a library made for alpha chains; its abundance is not meaningful. This sequence joins TRBV5-1 and TRBJ2-1, with D perhaps TRBD1 (6 bases). In germline, CDR1 is SGHRS, CDR2 YFSETQ. Trimming took off 5 bases at V and 8 bases at J, with 17 bases between the two ends. There are 14 residues in the CDR3. CDR3 coding DNA: TGCGCCAGCAGTGTGGAAGGGGGTAACCATGAGCAGTTCTTC. It codes for CASSVEGGNHEQFF. Supplemented by reference TRBV5-1 and TRBJ2-1, the full variable domain reads KAGVTQTPRYLIKTRGQQVTLSCSPISGHRSVSWYQQTPGQGLQFLFEYFSETQRNKGNFPGRFSGRQFSNSRSEMNVSTLELGDSALYLCASSVEGGNHEQFFGPGTRLTVL.

This clonotype ranks as medium-sized. This beta chain is an off-target read within a library intended for alpha chains, so its frequency means little. This sequence joins TRBV7-3 and TRBJ2-6; D unresolved. Per the germline V gene, CDR1 is SGHTA and CDR2 is FQGTGA. The CDR3 loop spans 13 amino acids. Trimming removed 2 bases at V and 2 bases at J, with 1 base between. CDR3 DNA: TGTGCCAGCAGCTTAGCTGGGGCCAACGTCCTGACTTTC. It translates to CASSLAGANVLTF.

Judged by abundance, this clonotype is medium-sized. Because this beta chain is a stray read in a library intended to capture alpha chains, its abundance should not be given much weight. This chain connects TRBV28 to TRBJ2-1, with 14 bases lining up with TRBD2. Germline V lookup: CDR1 MDHEN, CDR2 SYDVKM. CDR3 length: 18 residues. V lost 6 bases and J lost 0; bases outside the gene matches: 7. Here the CDR3 reads CASRPTSGRASSYNEQFF. DNA for the CDR3: TGTGCCAGCAGACCGACTAGCGGGAGGGCAAGCTCCTACAATGAGCAGTTCTTC.

In its sample, this clonotype is medium-sized (0.01 to 0.1%). At one boundary the junction diverges from the germline segment, which might be a read error. This beta chain was picked up by a library intended for alpha chains and is off target, so its count carries little meaning. The chain recombines TRBV20-1 with TRBJ2-5; 7 bases are shared with TRBD1. CDR1 and CDR2 from the germline V gene are DFQATT and SNEGSKA (reference sequence). The CDR3 is made up of 12 amino acids. CDR3: CSAGDRAETQYF. The CDR3 DNA reads as TGCAGTGCTGGAGACAGGGCGGAGACCCAGTACTTC.

This clonotype is labeled as medium-sized. Within a library made for alpha chains, this beta chain is off target, and its count is uninformative. This chain joins TRBV5-1 and TRBJ2-7, with D possibly TRBD1 on 5 matching bases. CDR3 size: 16 residues. V lost 0 bases and J 3 bases, leaving 16 bases between the germline ends. CDR1 and CDR2 (germline): SGHRS, YFSETQ. The DNA for the CDR3 is TGCGCCAGCAGCTTGGCCCAGGACACGGATTTCTACGAGCAGTACTTC. It specifies CASSLAQDTDFYEQYF.